What follows are 17 T cell receptor beta chains derived from one specimen sequenced in a study of blood T cell repertoires in COVID-19. Sequencing used immunoSEQ multiplex PCR; TCRdb keeps in-frame clones, though not all of them. The sample carries around 86,000 clones, roughly 88% recorded once. The sample consisted of peripheral blood. These receptors originate from a human donor in a cohort sampled during active COVID-19.

J is TRBJ1-3 and V is TRBV5-4; perhaps TRBD1 as D (6 bases). Germline CDR1 is SGHNT and CDR2 is YYREEE (reference sequence). V lost 0 bases and J lost 2, with 9 bases in between. CDR3 size: 15 residues. This chain's CDR3 is CASSLAGAAGNTIYF. The DNA for the CDR3 is TGTGCCAGCAGCTTGGCAGGGGCAGCTGGAAACACCATATATTTT.

J is TRBJ2-1 and V is TRBV13; 14 bases line up with TRBD2. The germline CDR1 and CDR2 sequences are PRHDT and FYEKMQ (reference sequence). This CDR3 spans 15 amino acids. V was pared by 5 bases and J by 7 bases, with 4 bases of the junction left unmatched. CDR3 amino acids: CASSPGTSGRNEQFF. CDR3 in DNA: TGTGCCAGCAGCCCCGGGACTAGCGGGAGAAATGAGCAGTTCTTC.

The table lists this clone with a few counts. The chain uses TRBV19 and TRBJ2-7, with 7 bases identical to TRBD1. The CDR3 sequence is 16 residues long. V lost 3 bases and J lost 2; bases outside the gene matches: 10. CDR1 and CDR2 from the germline V gene are LNHDA and SQIVND (reference sequence). This CDR3 is CASSILFGTATYEQYF. In DNA form, the CDR3 reads TGTGCCAGTAGTATTTTATTCGGGACAGCAACCTACGAGCAGTACTTC.

The chain carries TRBV7-9 and TRBJ1-2, with D unresolved. Deletions cut 8 bases from V and 9 bases from J, with 13 bases between. The CDR3 is 11 amino acids. Germline V gene sequence: CDR1 SEHNR, CDR2 FQNEAQ (reference sequence). The CDR3 sequence is CASGLGRSYTF. CDR3 coding DNA: TGTGCCAGCGGCCTTGGGCGCAGCTACACCTTC.

The V call is TRBV20-1, the J call TRBJ2-3; D gene unclear. V lost 6 bases to trimming and J lost 2 bases, with 6 bases between them. Looked up from germline, CDR1 is DFQATT and CDR2 is SNEGSKA (reference sequence). This CDR3 contains 11 residues. The CDR3 bases are TGCAGTGCCGAGGTCACAGATACGCAGTATTTT. It encodes CSAEVTDTQYF.

The chain recombines TRBV28 with TRBJ1-6, with 9 bases identical to TRBD1. Germline-derived CDR1 and CDR2 are MDHEN and SYDVKM. This CDR3 comprises 16 residues. The CDR3 nucleotides are TGTGCTACTCGGGACAGGGACGTCTCCTATAATTCACCCCTCCACTTT. Residues: CATRDRDVSYNSPLHF.

The rearrangement joins TRBV6-5 to TRBJ2-1, with D unclear. Trimming pared 6 bases from V and 5 bases from J, leaving 11 bases between. Germline CDR1 MNHEY, CDR2 SVGAGI. CDR3 size: 13 residues. The CDR3 DNA reads TGTGCCAGCAGGCCCCCGCGTAACAATGAGCAGTTCTTC. It is translated as CASRPPRNNEQFF.

The rearrangement uses TRBV10-2 and TRBJ1-1; perhaps TRBD1 as D (5 bases). The CDR3 length is 13 residues. Germline V gene lookup returns CDR1 WSHSY and CDR2 SAAADI. Trimming stripped 4 bases from V and 0 bases from J, with 6 bases between. CDR3 in amino acids: CASSGQMNTEAFF. Here the CDR3 DNA reads TGCGCCAGCAGTGGACAGATGAACACTGAAGCTTTCTTT.

V usage is TRBV24-1 and J usage is TRBJ1-5; D might be TRBD1 (6 bases). This CDR3 spans 17 amino acids. CDR1 and CDR2 (germline): KGHDR, SFDVKD. Trimming cost V 4 bases and J 6 bases, with 21 bases left between them. CDR3 loop: CATSDPRTAGGGQPQHF. The CDR3 DNA is TGTGCCACCAGTGACCCCCGGACAGCCGGCGGGGGTCAGCCCCAGCATTTT.

The J gene is TRBJ2-7, the V gene TRBV5-1; 12 nucleotides match TRBD2. In germline, CDR1 is SGHRS, CDR2 YFSETQ. CDR3 length: 15 amino acids. With 0 bases clipped from V and 6 bases from J, the junction kept 4 bases outside the gene matches. In DNA form, the CDR3 reads TGCGCCAGCAGCTTGGTCCTAGCGGGAGGGAGCGAGCAGTACTTC. As protein: CASSLVLAGGSEQYF.

V is TRBV12-5 and J is TRBJ2-3; D gene ambiguous. This CDR3 region has 13 residues. V was shortened by 2 bases and J by 8 bases, with 11 bases between the two germline ends. The germline V gene encodes CDR1 LGHNT and CDR2 FRNRAP. The CDR3 DNA follows: TGTGCTAGTGGTTTGTCGGAGAGAGGTACGCAGTATTTT. Amino acid sequence: CASGLSERGTQYF. Based on the CDR3 plus reference TRBV12-5 and TRBJ2-3, the full variable domain is DARVTQTPRHKVTEMGQEVTMRCQPILGHNTVFWYRQTMMQGLELLAYFRNRAPLDDSGMPKDRFSAEMPDATLATLKIQPSEPRDSAVYFCASGLSERGTQYFGPGTRLTVL.

V and J are TRBV4-1 and TRBJ2-5, with D perhaps TRBD2 (6 bases). The CDR3 consists of 15 residues. The V and J ends lost 4 bases and 5 bases respectively, with 17 bases between them. Germline CDR1 MGHRA, CDR2 YSYEKL. CDR3 bases: TGCGCCAGCAGCCTCCTCGGAGGGACTCGGGAGACCCAGTACTTC. It codes for CASSLLGGTRETQYF.

V gene TRBV7-2 combines with J gene TRBJ2-7, with 7 positions matching TRBD2. Looked up from germline, CDR1 is SGHTA and CDR2 is FQGNSA. This CDR3 region has 15 residues. The junction had 8 bases not matched to a gene; V was cut back by 4 bases and J by 2 bases. The CDR3 sequence is CASSSTAGRTYEQYF. In DNA form, the CDR3 reads TGTGCCAGCAGCTCTACAGCGGGGCGAACCTACGAGCAGTACTTC.

The V and J genes are TRBV4-2 and TRBJ2-5; 15 nucleotides align to TRBD2. With 1 base clipped from V and 1 base from J, the junction kept 4 bases outside the gene matches. This CDR3 is built from 18 residues. Germline V lookup: CDR1 LGHNA, CDR2 YNFKEQ. The CDR3 reads CASSQVPGLAGGQETQYF. CDR3 DNA sequence: TGTGCCAGCAGCCAAGTCCCGGGACTAGCGGGGGGCCAAGAGACCCAGTACTTC.

V and J are TRBV28 and TRBJ2-1; TRBD2 aligns across 8 bases. V was clipped by 5 bases and J by 9 bases; unmatched bases: 15. CDR1 MDHEN and CDR2 SYDVKM come from the germline V gene. The CDR3 contains 16 residues. This CDR3 is CASSLPGLGSVGEQFF. The CDR3 DNA follows: TGTGCCAGCAGTCTCCCGGGACTAGGCTCGGTGGGTGAGCAGTTCTTC. Based on the CDR3 plus reference TRBV28 and TRBJ2-1, the full variable domain is DVKVTQSSRYLVKRTGEKVFLECVQDMDHENMFWYRQDPGLGLRLIYFSYDVKMKEKGDIPEGYSVSREKKERFSLILESASTNQTSMYLCASSLPGLGSVGEQFFGPGTRLTVL.

The rearrangement joins TRBV30 to TRBJ2-5; TRBD2 matches 8 bases. The CDR3 covers 16 residues. Germline V gives CDR1 GTSNPN, CDR2 SVGIG (reference sequence). V shed 1 base, J shed 7 bases, and the junction held 14 bases outside the gene matches. CDR3 loop: CAWSEDGPSGSVTQYF. CDR3 nucleotides: TGTGCCTGGAGTGAGGATGGCCCTAGCGGGTCGGTGACCCAGTACTTC.

The chain joins TRBV6-2 or TRBV6-3 to TRBJ1-4; TRBD1 is a possible D gene (6 bases). The V end lost 4 bases, the J end lost 0 bases, and 12 bases lay between the germline ends. The germline CDR1 and CDR2 sequences are MNHEY and SVGEGT. The CDR3 totals 16 residues. The CDR3: CASSSRDIATNEKLFF. The CDR3 nucleotides read TGTGCCAGCAGTTCCCGGGACATCGCAACTAATGAAAAACTGTTTTTT.